The entry below describes one T cell receptor (beta chain). This clone has a handful of counts. This receptor's antigen is unknown. No base qualities exist here, and no much larger clone lies one base off it. None of the patients had been given any treatment before thyroid surgery. Using T-cell receptor beta sequencing, the study looked back at clinical samples from patients collected from about 2011 to 2018. This entry comes from a study of metastatic and nonmetastatic thyroid tumors (dated by TCRdb to 2018 to 2020). Regarding the research as a whole: The researchers compared repertoires between peripheral blood samples and tumor or nodule tissue samples from patients with malignant or benign thyroid disease. Results and caveats for the whole study, not just this receptor: In both blood and tumor samples, malignant tumors were reported to have significantly higher TCR beta diversity than benign nodules.

From the cysteine through the phenylalanine, the CDR3 covers 14 amino acids. Of all the DNA, just the CDR3 is kept, 42 bases in frame from base 1. Looking up the germline V gene (reference sequence) yields CDR1 LNHNV and CDR2 YYDKDF. The junction shows trimming of 6 bases on V and 0 bases on J, plus 11 bases between the germline ends. The protocol used for the library was PCR. This sample was sequenced with an Illumina HiSeq 4000. High-throughput sequencing was used to profile the CDR3 region of the TCR beta-chain in every patient. The published analysis was carried out like this. CDR3 differences across clinicopathological groups were used to build a classifier for discriminating distant-metastatic papillary thyroid cancer patients. The Shannon index was used to measure repertoire diversity, and the Morisita-Horn index was used to measure how similar tumor and blood repertoires were. In TCRdb, the public reads were trimmed at Q25 with fastp and aligned with MiXCR, with productive beta chains retained. The authors' filters were not applied to this entry. Here the sample has 60,000 or so clones; almost 30% occur a single time. Of the sample, more than 15% is held by the ten largest clones.

Specimen: blood. This TCR was sampled from a female donor with papillary thyroid cancer or a benign thyroid nodule (not recorded which). Some clones in this sample may be carry-over from other donors' samples. This receptor chain uses TRBV15 and TRBJ2-5; the D region possibly corresponds to TRBD2 (5 bases align). The CDR3 sequence is CATRGSGYQETQYF. The DNA sequence is TGTGCCACCAGGGGGTCGGGGTACCAAGAGACCCAGTACTTC.